This T cell receptor beta chain was profiled in a study of response to subunit inactivated influenza vaccine (dated by TCRdb to 2016 to 2019). Notes on the research overall: The study used deep quantitative T cell receptor repertoire profiling to track responses to a trivalent subunit inactivated influenza vaccine.

The CDR3 sequence holds 15 residues, the cysteine and phenylalanine included. The DNA shown is the 45-base CDR3, in frame from base 1. V was cut back by 3 bases and J by 4 bases, leaving a gap of 16 bases between them. The germline V gene provides CDR1 SGHDT and CDR2 YYEEEE. Results and caveats for the whole study, not just this receptor: The authors proposed that each seasonal influenza vaccination may bring in only a limited number of new T cells.

The method was RT-PCR. Sequencer: Illumina HiSeq 2500. The public reads were reanalyzed by TCRdb: fastp trimming at Q25, MiXCR alignment, in-frame beta chains only. Each record represents a unique CDR3 protein, reported with the most common genes and DNA among its rows. The sample table lists hundreds of thousands of distinct CDR3 sequences, around a sixth of them with a count of one. The ten biggest clones cover around 10% of the sample. Notes on this clonotype: Its antigen is still unknown. Qualities for individual bases were not recorded, and no much larger clone is one base off.

This clonotype was sampled from a man aged 50-59 years who received an inactivated influenza vaccine. Donor details come from another sample of the same person, matched by shared clones. Sequencing used PBMCs from blood, obtained 11 to 12 days after vaccination. The sequence joins TRBV5-6 to TRBJ2-5; TRBD2 is a possible D gene, resting on 5 matching bases. The DNA reads as follows: TGTGCCAGCAGCTCCGAGGGTCTAAAGGGAGAGACCCAGTACTTC. This sequence encodes CASSSEGLKGETQYF. Outside the CDR3, residues come from the reference TRBV5-6 and TRBJ2-5 proteins, so the full variable domain is: DAGVTQSPTHLIKTRGQQVTLRCSPKSGHDTVSWYQQALGQGPQFIFQYYEEEERQRGNFPDRFSGHQFPNYSSELNVNALLLGDSALYLCASSSEGLKGETQYFGPGTRLLVL.